This T cell receptor (beta chain) is drawn from a study of blood T cell repertoires in COVID-19. Whole-study context: T cells, B-cell-depleted T cells, or PBMCs supplied cDNA or gDNA.

Here immunoSEQ multiplex PCR was the method, and the copy in TCRdb shows in-frame clones only, minus some. The sample has approximately 89,000 clones, 85% seen once. The CDR3 totals 13 residues. Germline V gene lookup returns CDR1 MGHRA and CDR2 YSYEKL. V shed 4 bases and J shed 0 bases, with 6 bases lying between them. The sequence derives from a woman in her 70s with acute or convalescent COVID-19. The sample comprised peripheral blood. V is TRBV4-1 and J is TRBJ1-1; no reliable D call. CDR3 nucleotides: TGCGCCAGCAGCCGCCAGTTGAACACTGAAGCTTTCTTT. Amino acid sequence: CASSRQLNTEAFF.